Following are 7 T cell receptor beta chains from one sample sequenced in a study of Graves' ophthalmopathy and Graves' hyperthyroidism. Researchers took RNA transcripts and amplified TCR beta CDR3 regions from them. The first-round RT-PCR employed HTBI primers together with the Qiagen OneStep RT-PCR kit. A multiplex PCR was then performed as the second round. One entry per CDR3 protein results from TCRdb running MiXCR on the multiplex PCR reads. The profile covers about 620,000 distinct CDR3 sequences, with 22% appearing a single time and about 6.6% taken by the ten largest. Material for sequencing was peripheral blood. These TCRs come from a woman under 30 with stable Graves' hyperthyroidism. Some clones in this sample may be carry-over from other donors' samples.

The chain joins TRBV6-5 to TRBJ2-7; 9 nucleotides match TRBD1. Germline V CDR1 and CDR2: MNHEY, SVGAGI. CDR3 length: 14 residues. V was clipped by 4 bases and J by 4 bases; unmatched bases: 5. The CDR3 spells CASSSDRGKYEQYF. CDR3 DNA sequence: TGTGCCAGCAGTTCGGACAGGGGAAAATACGAGCAGTACTTC.

This clonotype was seen at least ten times. CDR3 nucleotides: TGTGCCACCAGCAGAGAGGAAAACGGAAGGGACATTCAGTACTTC. Protein sequence: CATSREENGRDIQYF. The chain couples TRBV15 to TRBJ2-4; unclear D gene. V gave up 0 bases and J gave up 8 bases, with 14 bases separating them. The germline CDR1 and CDR2 sequences are LNHNV and YYDKDF (reference sequence). The CDR3 is made up of 15 amino acids.

This clonotype was recorded at least ten times. The gene calls are TRBV27 and TRBJ2-5; tentatively, D is TRBD1 (5 bases). Germline CDR1 and CDR2: MNHEY and SMNVEV (reference sequence). Trimming removed 5 bases from V and 5 bases from J, with 12 bases in between. This CDR3 is 13 amino acids long. CDR3 protein: CASSILAGETQYF. The CDR3 bases are TGTGCCAGCAGTATACTTGCAGGGGAGACCCAGTACTTC.

Ten or more counts support this clonotype. V gene TRBV29-1 combines with J gene TRBJ2-7, with a tentative D call TRBD1 (5 bases). The CDR3 is made up of 12 amino acids. Germline values: CDR1 SQVTM, CDR2 ANQGSEA. Deletions cut 5 bases from V and 4 bases from J, with 12 bases between. CDR3 sequence reads: CSVSIQDYEQYF. The CDR3 DNA reads as TGCAGCGTTTCCATACAGGATTACGAGCAGTACTTC.

This rearrangement joins TRBV27 to TRBJ1-6; D not resolved. V lost 3 bases and J lost 10, with 16 bases in between. The germline V gene has CDR1 MNHEY and CDR2 SMNVEV (reference sequence). This CDR3 is 15 amino acids long. CDR3 coding DNA: TGTGCCAGCAGTTTTGTAGGGTCCGAGAACTCACCCCTCCACTTT. Its protein product is CASSFVGSENSPLHF.

The rearrangement joins TRBV4-3 to TRBJ1-5, with no clear D. V was pared by 0 bases and J by 3 bases, with 9 bases between. Germline V lookup: CDR1 LGHNA, CDR2 YSLEER. This CDR3 has 15 amino acids. As DNA, the CDR3 is TGCGCCAGCAGCCAAGAACAACAGAACAATCAGCCCCAGCATTTT. This sequence encodes CASSQEQQNNQPQHF.

This chain links TRBV28 with TRBJ2-5; weak D call: TRBD1 (6 bases). CDR3 length: 14 residues. V gave up 3 bases and J gave up 7 bases, with 15 bases separating them. Germline V CDR1 and CDR2: MDHEN, SYDVKM. For the CDR3, the DNA is TGTGCCAGCAGTTTCTTACAGGGCGCCGGGACCCAGTACTTC. Translating gives CASSFLQGAGTQYF.